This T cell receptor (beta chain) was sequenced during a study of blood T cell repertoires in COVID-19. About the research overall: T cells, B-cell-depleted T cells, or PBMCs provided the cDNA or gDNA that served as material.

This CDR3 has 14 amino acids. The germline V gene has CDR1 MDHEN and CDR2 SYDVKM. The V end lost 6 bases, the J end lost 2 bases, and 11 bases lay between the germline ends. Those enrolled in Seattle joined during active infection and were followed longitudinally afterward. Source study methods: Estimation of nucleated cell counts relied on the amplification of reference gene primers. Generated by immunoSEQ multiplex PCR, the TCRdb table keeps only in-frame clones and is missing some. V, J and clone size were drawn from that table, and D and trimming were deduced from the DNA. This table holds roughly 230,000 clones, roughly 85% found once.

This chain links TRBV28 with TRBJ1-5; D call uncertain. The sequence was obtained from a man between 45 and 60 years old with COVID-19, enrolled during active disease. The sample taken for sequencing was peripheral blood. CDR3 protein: CASSQVSGNQPQHF. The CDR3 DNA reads TGTGCCAGCAGCCAAGTCAGTGGCAATCAGCCCCAGCATTTT.